The 14 T cell receptor beta chains listed next were all sequenced from one sample in a study of CD8+CD57+ T cells in acquired aplastic anemia. The sequenced patients had an expansion of CD8+CD57+ cells seen by flow cytometry. TCR beta VDJ and CDR3 profiling used genomic DNA as template. In TCRdb, the reads were re-called with MiXCR into one record per CDR3 protein. The data hold about 180,000 distinct CDR3 sequences, with approximately 48% observed a single time. The specimen was sorted CD4+, CD8+, or CD8+CD57+ T cells (not recorded which) from PBMCs. The receptors shown here come from a human donor with aplastic anemia.

V gene TRBV15 combines with J gene TRBJ1-1; D is unresolved. CDR1 and CDR2 from the germline V gene are LNHNV and YYDKDF (reference sequence). There are 15 residues in the CDR3. Between the trimmed V and J ends, which lost 0 bases and 4 bases, there was a span of 12 bases. The CDR3 spells CATSRDQSVSTEAFF. In DNA form, the CDR3 reads TGTGCCACCAGCAGAGATCAGTCGGTATCCACTGAAGCTTTCTTT.

The J gene is TRBJ2-3, the V gene TRBV24-1; D not resolved. The CDR3 is 14 amino acids. CDR1 is KGHDR, CDR2 SFDVKD, per germline. V was pared by 1 base and J by 5 bases, with 9 bases between. The CDR3 nucleotides read TGTGCCACCAGTGATTTTATCGGAAAAGATACGCAGTATTTT. It codes for CATSDFIGKDTQYF.

The J gene is TRBJ2-3, the V gene TRBV10-3, with 14 nucleotides matching TRBD2. V was clipped by 4 bases and J by 2 bases; unmatched bases: 2. Germline CDR1 is ENHRY and CDR2 is SYGVKD. This CDR3 has 16 amino acids. In nucleotides, the CDR3 is TGTGCCATCAGTGGACTAGCGGGGGGGAACACAGATACGCAGTATTTT. As protein: CAISGLAGGNTDTQYF.

The V and J genes are TRBV19 and TRBJ1-1; TRBD1 agrees at 8 bases. The length of the CDR3 is 14 residues. Losses at the gene ends were 5 bases for V and 3 bases for J; bases not matched to a gene: 5. Germline V gene lookup returns CDR1 LNHDA and CDR2 SQIVND (reference sequence). In nucleotides, the CDR3 is TGTGCCAGTAGTGCACAGGGGGGAGACACTGAAGCTTTCTTT. Its protein product is CASSAQGGDTEAFF.

The chain combines TRBV29-1 with TRBJ2-2; D possibly corresponds to TRBD1 (6 bases). Germline V gene lookup returns CDR1 SQVTM and CDR2 ANQGSEA. V lost 6 bases and J 5 bases, leaving 10 bases between the germline ends. The CDR3 spans 12 residues. The CDR3 protein is CSVAQGTGELFF. CDR3 DNA sequence: TGCAGCGTCGCCCAGGGGACCGGGGAGCTGTTTTTT.

This clonotype has at least ten counts. CDR3 amino acids: CASSLLGLAGNEQFF. The CDR3 region has the DNA TGTGCCAGCAGCTTATTAGGACTAGCGGGGAATGAGCAGTTCTTC. The V and J genes are TRBV5-5 and TRBJ2-1; TRBD2 matches at 12 bases. Trimming took 2 bases from V and 7 from J; bases not matched to a gene: 4. CDR1 is SGHKS and CDR2 is YYEKEE in the germline V gene (reference sequence). The length of the CDR3 is 15 residues. Supplemented by reference TRBV5-5 and TRBJ2-1, the full variable domain reads DAGVTQSPTHLIKTRGQQVTLRCSPISGHKSVSWYQQVLGQGPQFIFQYYEKEERGRGNFPDRFSARQFPNYSSELNVNALLLGDSALYLCASSLLGLAGNEQFFGPGTRLTVL.

This clonotype was detected a few times. The rearrangement uses TRBV2 and TRBJ2-2; no clear D gene. This CDR3 spans 13 amino acids. The germline gives CDR1 SNHLY, CDR2 FYNNEI. Trimming took off 7 bases at V and 2 bases at J, with 8 bases between the two ends. In nucleotides, the CDR3 is TGTGCCAGCATCGACTTAAACACCGGGGAGCTGTTTTTT. Translating it yields CASIDLNTGELFF.

V is TRBV24-1 and J is TRBJ1-1; 9 bases align to TRBD1. There are 13 residues in the CDR3. V was clipped by 4 bases and J by 11 bases; unmatched bases: 7. Germline lookup yields CDR1 KGHDR and CDR2 SFDVKD. DNA for the CDR3: TGTGCCACCAGTGAGTCACAGGGGGCGCCCGCTTTCTTT. Protein product: CATSESQGAPAFF.

The genes are TRBV2 and TRBJ2-1, with 7 bases identical to TRBD2. This CDR3 comprises 15 residues. Per the germline V gene, CDR1 is SNHLY and CDR2 is FYNNEI. V shed 4 bases and J 1 base; nucleotides not matched to a gene: 4. The CDR3 sequence is CASSVGAGSYNEQFF. For the CDR3, the DNA is TGTGCCAGCAGTGTGGGAGCGGGGTCCTACAATGAGCAGTTCTTC. Based on the CDR3 plus reference TRBV2 and TRBJ2-1, the full variable domain is EPEVTQTPSHQVTQMGQEVILRCVPISNHLYFYWYRQILGQKVEFLVSFYNNEISEKSEIFDDQFSVERPDGSNFTLKIRSTKLEDSAMYFCASSVGAGSYNEQFFGPGTRLTVL.

A few counts support this clonotype. The J gene is TRBJ1-2, the V gene TRBV2; D ambiguous. The V end was cut by 5 bases, the J end by 4 bases, with 11 bases between. The CDR3 length is 13 residues. The germline V gene encodes CDR1 SNHLY and CDR2 FYNNEI. In DNA form, the CDR3 reads TGTGCCAGCAGTACAGACGGATTCTATGGCTACACCTTC. Amino acid sequence: CASSTDGFYGYTF.

This clonotype was counted between two and nine times. The chain joins TRBV27 to TRBJ1-2; TRBD1 agrees at 9 bases. The CDR3 has 15 residues. Germline trimming cut 4 bases from V and 8 bases from J; bases unmatched to any gene: 11. CDR1 and CDR2 from the germline V gene are MNHEY and SMNVEV (reference sequence). CDR3 in DNA: TGTGCCAGCAGTTCAAGGACAGGGGCGTTAGAAGGCTACACCTTC. Its protein product is CASSSRTGALEGYTF.

This clonotype has just a few counts. A much larger clone is a single base away; this may be a read error. This chain uses TRBV5-4 with TRBJ2-3, with TRBD2 matching 13 bases. Germline CDR1 SGHNT, CDR2 YYREEE (reference sequence). This CDR3 contains 15 residues. Trimming removed 7 bases from V and 3 bases from J; junction bases left unmatched: 5. The CDR3 is CASGMGLAGTDTQYF. CDR3 sequence (DNA): TGTGCCAGCGGCATGGGACTAGCGGGGACAGATACGCAGTATTTT.

In its sample, this clonotype was seen many times. J is TRBJ1-3 and V is TRBV5-6, with 10 bases fitting TRBD1. The junction had 5 bases not matched to a gene; V was cut back by 4 bases and J by 7 bases. This CDR3 comprises 14 residues. Germline CDR1 SGHDT, CDR2 YYEEEE. The CDR3 nucleotides read TGTGCCAGCAGCCCGGGACAGGGGTGGAACACCATATATTTT. Amino acid sequence: CASSPGQGWNTIYF.

This clonotype was observed a handful of times. V usage is TRBV25-1 and J usage is TRBJ1-4; 8 bases fit TRBD1. The CDR3 consists of 17 residues. The junction had 11 bases not matched to a gene; V was cut back by 8 bases and J by 0 bases. Germline values: CDR1 MGHDK, CDR2 SYGVNS. The CDR3 loop reads CASSPRTGRATNEKLFF. The CDR3 DNA reads TGTGCCAGCTCACCTCGGACAGGGCGAGCAACTAATGAAAAACTGTTTTTT.